This entry lists 6 T cell receptor beta chains sequenced from one sample in a study of control samples from healthy donors and cancer patients. Only in-frame clones appear in the TCRdb table, and some are missing; sequencing was by immunoSEQ multiplex PCR. Here the sample spans some 5,600 clones, 80% to 90% being singletons. Sequenced: formalin-fixed, paraffin-embedded tissue. Receptors originate from a female donor with lung cancer.

This clone has a handful of counts. The chain recombines TRBV19 with TRBJ2-5; D is perhaps TRBD1 (6 bases). The CDR3 loop spans 16 amino acids. Between the trimmed V and J ends, which lost 5 bases and 0 bases, there was a span of 16 bases. The germline CDR1 and CDR2 sequences are LNHDA and SQIVND (reference sequence). CDR3 amino acids: CASSSPGQVNQETQYF. CDR3 sequence (DNA): TGTGCCAGTAGTTCCCCGGGACAAGTCAACCAAGAGACCCAGTACTTC.

The chain has TRBV6-2 or TRBV6-3 and TRBJ2-3, with unresolved D. V was cut by 0 bases and J by 0 bases, with 10 bases left in between. The V gene's germline CDR1 is MNHEY and CDR2 SVGEGT. This CDR3 is 16 amino acids long. Here the CDR3 DNA reads TGTGCCAGCAGTTACTCGAGTCTACTTAGCACAGATACGCAGTATTTT. Amino acids: CASSYSSLLSTDTQYF.

This clone has only a few counts. The chain combines TRBV21-1 with TRBJ1-5. TRBV21-1 is designated a pseudogene. CDR3 size: 15 residues. CDR3 residues: CASKEETELNQPQHF. CDR3 bases: TGTGCCAGCAAGGAGGAGACAGAGCTCAATCAGCCCCAGCATTTT.

The chain is built from TRBV18 and TRBJ2-3; 13 bases are shared with TRBD2. Per germline, CDR1 KGHSH and CDR2 LQKENI. This CDR3 is built from 17 residues. The V and J ends lost 4 bases and 3 bases, in that order; junction bases with no gene match: 7. The CDR3 DNA reads as TGTGCCAGCTCACTCGCCGGGACTAGCGGGAAGACAGATACGCAGTATTTT. This encodes CASSLAGTSGKTDTQYF.

This clone was seen only a few times. This rearrangement joins TRBV28 to TRBJ1-2; D is perhaps TRBD1 (6 bases). Trimming removed 6 bases at V and 4 bases at J, with 12 bases between. The CDR3 consists of 13 residues. CDR1 and CDR2 from the germline V gene are MDHEN and SYDVKM. CDR3 nucleotide sequence: TGTGCCAGCAGAACGGGGGCTTCCTATGGCTACACCTTC. Amino acids: CASRTGASYGYTF.

This clone was observed a single time. V usage is TRBV7-9 and J usage is TRBJ2-1, with D unresolved. Trimming took off 2 bases at V and 10 bases at J, with 6 bases between the two ends. CDR1 is SEHNR and CDR2 is FQNEAQ in the germline V gene (reference sequence). This CDR3 spans 11 amino acids. The CDR3 bases are TGTGCCAGCAGCTTATTCCACGAGCAGTTCTTC. It is translated as CASSLFHEQFF.